The next 27 T cell receptor beta chains were all read from a single sample in a study of molecular identifiers for immune sequencing clone quantification. TCRdb processed the PCR reads anew with MiXCR; each CDR3 protein has one entry. The table has under 650,000 distinct CDR3 sequences, just under 20% seen once. The sequencing input was naive CD8+ T cells from blood, with Jurkat cell RNA spiked in. Regarding subset: FACS-sorted CD8+CD4-CCR7+CD45RA+ naive T cells. The receptors stem from a human donor in good health. Some libraries in this study had Jurkat cell RNA spiked in.

This clonotype occurred a few times. CDR3 in amino acids: CASSYSTSGGPHTGELFF. CDR3 in DNA: TGTGCCAGCAGTTACTCGACCAGCGGGGGGCCTCACACCGGGGAGCTGTTTTTT. V usage is TRBV6-6 and J usage is TRBJ2-2; 9 positions match TRBD2. V was clipped by 0 bases and J by 3 bases; unmatched bases: 8. The CDR3 covers 18 residues. The germline CDR1 and CDR2 sequences are MNHNY and SVGAGI (reference sequence).

This clonotype was seen at least ten times. The chain employs TRBV5-1 and TRBJ2-7; 12 bases match TRBD1. The CDR3 runs 17 residues. Germline CDR1 and CDR2: SGHRS and YFSETQ. V was clipped by 4 bases and J by 0 bases; unmatched bases: 8. The CDR3 protein is CASSPGTGGPSSYEQYF. In DNA form, the CDR3 reads TGCGCCAGCAGCCCCGGGACAGGGGGCCCGAGCTCCTACGAGCAGTACTTC.

About this clonotype itself: A much larger clonotype is one base distant, so this may be a read error. V and J are TRBV6-1 and TRBJ1-4, with TRBD1 as a possible D gene (5 bases). There are 16 residues in the CDR3. CDR1 and CDR2 from the germline V gene are MNHNS and SASEGT. DNA for the CDR3: TGTGCCAGCAGTGAATACGTTGGGGGGACGGGGGAAAGACTGTTTTTT. It translates to CASSEYVGGTGERLFF.

This clonotype was counted many times. V is TRBV9 and J is TRBJ2-3; TRBD1 agrees at 7 bases. V lost 0 bases to trimming and J lost 6 bases; unmatched junction nucleotides: 10. Germline V gene data show CDR1 as SGDLS and CDR2 as YYNGEE. This CDR3 is 16 amino acids long. The CDR3 region has the DNA TGTGCCAGCAGCGTAGCCGGGCAGGGGGTCATGGATACGCAGTATTTT. It yields the protein CASSVAGQGVMDTQYF.

Turning to this clonotype: A much larger clone differs from this one at a single base, so this may be a read error. J is TRBJ2-7 and V is TRBV7-2; TRBD2 matches at 11 bases. V lost 3 bases to trimming and J lost 7 bases; unmatched junction nucleotides: 11. The CDR3 spans 16 residues. Looked up from germline, CDR1 is SGHTA and CDR2 is FQGNSA. For the CDR3, the DNA is TGTGCCAGCAGCTTTAGCGGGGGGGCGGCGTCAGTTGAGCAGTACTTC. This sequence encodes CASSFSGGAASVEQYF.

As regards this clonotype: A much larger clone sits a single nucleotide away, making a read error possible. This chain uses TRBV5-6 with TRBJ1-5; a possible D gene is TRBD1 (5 bases). This CDR3 is built from 15 residues. The germline V gene encodes CDR1 SGHDT and CDR2 YYEEEE. V was pared by 3 bases and J by 5 bases, with 15 bases between. The CDR3 reads CASSWGTRTDQPQHF. DNA of the CDR3: TGTGCCAGCAGCTGGGGGACTAGGACGGATCAGCCCCAGCATTTT.

Only a few counts were recorded for this clonotype. With a much larger clone just one base away, this may be a read error. The chain has TRBV7-2 and TRBJ2-3, with TRBD2 matching over 7 bases. The CDR3 length is 15 residues. Germline V CDR1 and CDR2: SGHTA, FQGNSA. The CDR3 is CASSDILAFTDMQYF. CDR3 sequence (DNA): TGTGCCAGCAGCGATATACTAGCGTTCACAGATATGCAGTATTTT.

This clonotype has a count of ten or more. The chain employs TRBV2 and TRBJ1-2; D may be TRBD1 (6 bases). CDR1 and CDR2 from the germline V gene are SNHLY and FYNNEI. The CDR3 consists of 14 residues. Trimming shortened V by 0 bases and J by 3 bases, and 8 bases separated the two germline ends. The CDR3 DNA reads TGTGCCAGCAGTGAAGCGGCAGGGGACTATGGCTACACCTTC. Its translation is CASSEAAGDYGYTF.

This clonotype was recorded many times. V usage is TRBV7-9 and J usage is TRBJ2-5; D is undetermined. V was shortened by 7 bases and J by 2 bases, with 8 bases between the two germline ends. Germline CDR1 and CDR2: SEHNR and FQNEAQ (reference sequence). The CDR3 consists of 12 residues. CDR3 DNA sequence: TGTGCCAGCACCGGAGTACAAGAGACCCAGTACTTC. Its protein product is CASTGVQETQYF.

This clonotype has only a few counts. This may stem from a read error, because a much larger clone lies one nucleotide away. The V and J genes are TRBV29-1 and TRBJ2-2; either TRBD1 or TRBD2 may fit D (5 bases each). The germline gives CDR1 SQVTM, CDR2 ANQGSEA. Trimming took off 0 bases at V and 8 bases at J, with 13 bases between the two ends. The length of the CDR3 is 14 residues. The CDR3 DNA sequence: TGCAGCGTTGAAGACGTGGGGGTGACGGGGGAGCTGTTTTTT. Translation gives CSVEDVGVTGELFF.

This clonotype was counted many times. The chain is built from TRBV5-6 and TRBJ2-3; 7 nucleotides line up with TRBD2. The CDR3 covers 15 residues. Germline loops: CDR1 SGHDT, CDR2 YYEEEE. V trimming: 0 bases; J trimming: 4 bases; junction bases outside the gene matches: 5. CDR3 loop: CASSLGGGPPDTQYF. As DNA, the CDR3 is TGTGCCAGCAGCTTGGGGGGGGGTCCTCCAGATACGCAGTATTTT.

This clonotype has a count of ten or more. The chain couples TRBV29-1 to TRBJ2-7; TRBD1 aligns across 7 bases. Looked up from germline, CDR1 is SQVTM and CDR2 is ANQGSEA. This CDR3 has 14 amino acids. V was clipped by 6 bases and J by 0 bases; unmatched bases: 8. CDR3 in DNA: TGCAGCGTGAGGTGGGACAGAAGCTCCTACGAGCAGTACTTC. This encodes CSVRWDRSSYEQYF.

CDR3 residues: CSARDALGTFSTDTQYF. DNA for the CDR3: TGCAGTGCTAGAGATGCTCTAGGGACTTTTAGCACAGATACGCAGTATTTT. The V call is TRBV20-1, the J call TRBJ2-3, with a weak D call TRBD2 (6 bases). The CDR3 is made up of 17 amino acids. The germline CDR1 and CDR2 sequences are DFQATT and SNEGSKA (reference sequence). The ends were cut back, 0 bases at V and 0 bases at J, with 16 bases in the middle.

This clonotype came up many times. The V and J genes are TRBV28 and TRBJ1-5; no clear D gene. Germline loops: CDR1 MDHEN, CDR2 SYDVKM. The CDR3 extends over 13 amino acids. The ends were cut back, 3 bases at V and 7 bases at J, with 10 bases in the middle. CDR3 residues: CASSLRGWQPQHF. In nucleotides, the CDR3 is TGTGCCAGCAGTTTGCGGGGTTGGCAGCCCCAGCATTTT.

The rearrangement joins TRBV27 to TRBJ1-6, with TRBD1 matching over 7 bases. Germline loops: CDR1 MNHEY, CDR2 SMNVEV (reference sequence). CDR3 length equals 13 residues. Losses at the gene ends were 6 bases for V and 7 bases for J; bases not matched to a gene: 3. This chain's CDR3 is CASSRDSNSPLHF. DNA of the CDR3: TGTGCCAGCAGCCGGGACAGCAATTCACCCCTCCACTTT.

The gene calls are TRBV30 and TRBJ2-3; D call uncertain. V was clipped by 0 bases and J by 0 bases, with 7 bases between them. The germline CDR1 and CDR2 sequences are GTSNPN and SVGIG (reference sequence). CDR3 length: 14 residues. The DNA for the CDR3 is TGTGCCTGGAGTGTACTTAGTAGCACAGATACGCAGTATTTT. It yields the protein CAWSVLSSTDTQYF. Filled out from reference TRBV30 and TRBJ2-3, the complete variable domain reads SQTIHQWPATLVQPVGSPLSLECTVEGTSNPNLYWYRQAAGRGLQLLFYSVGIGQISSEVPQNLSASRPQDRQFILSSKKLLLSDSGFYLCAWSVLSSTDTQYFGPGTRLTVL.

This clonotype was recorded many times. This chain connects TRBV5-4 to TRBJ2-7; 7 nucleotides agree with TRBD2. CDR1 is SGHNT and CDR2 is YYREEE in the germline V gene (reference sequence). Trimming took 4 bases from V and 2 from J; bases not matched to a gene: 12. The CDR3 length is 16 residues. DNA of the CDR3: TGTGCCAGCAGCCCCATGGGAGGGAGATCGGCCTACGAGCAGTACTTC. Its translation is CASSPMGGRSAYEQYF.

The V gene is TRBV11-2, the J gene TRBJ2-1, with 9 bases lining up with TRBD1. The J segment lost 5 bases and the V segment lost 2 bases, leaving 4 bases of the junction unmatched. The CDR3 extends over 15 amino acids. Germline CDR1 SGHAT, CDR2 FQNNGV. The CDR3 nucleotides read TGTGCCAGCAGCTTACTGACAGGGGGTAACAATGAGCAGTTCTTC. It encodes CASSLLTGGNNEQFF.

This sequence joins TRBV11-2 and TRBJ1-6; maybe TRBD1 (5 bases). V was trimmed by 6 bases and J by 10 bases, leaving 19 bases between them. The CDR3 has 15 amino acids. The germline CDR1 and CDR2 sequences are SGHAT and FQNNGV. As DNA, the CDR3 is TGTGCCAGCAGACCTCTTACAGGTGGAAACTCACCCCTCCACTTT. This codes for CASRPLTGGNSPLHF.

This chain connects TRBV9 to TRBJ2-5, with 7 bases lining up with TRBD2. The germline gives CDR1 SGDLS, CDR2 YYNGEE. CDR3 length: 13 residues. V shed 3 bases and J 4 bases; nucleotides not matched to a gene: 3. The CDR3 loop reads CASSGGGRETQYF. CDR3 sequence (DNA): TGTGCCAGCAGCGGGGGGGGGAGAGAGACCCAGTACTTC.

This clonotype was picked up many times. This rearrangement joins TRBV4-1 to TRBJ1-2; 7 bases are a match to TRBD1. The CDR3 runs to 14 residues. In germline, CDR1 is MGHRA, CDR2 YSYEKL. The J segment lost 11 bases and the V segment lost 0 bases, leaving 9 bases of the junction unmatched. CDR3 sequence (DNA): TGCGCCAGCAGCCAAGATGGGGGGACAGACGATTACACCTTC. It encodes CASSQDGGTDDYTF.

This clonotype was seen only a few times. This may be a read error, as it is one base from a much larger clone. This chain connects TRBV4-3 to TRBJ2-7; 11 bases match TRBD2. Germline V CDR1 and CDR2: LGHNA, YSLEER. The CDR3 sequence is 15 residues long. The CDR3 DNA is TGCGCCAGCAGCCCGGGACTAGCGGAAACCTACGAGCGGTACTTC. It yields the protein CASSPGLAETYERYF.

This clonotype was seen just once. This could be a read error, since a much larger clone is one nucleotide away. The V call is TRBV7-6, the J call TRBJ2-3, with D hard to call. CDR1 and CDR2 from the germline V gene are SGHVS and FNYEAQ. The CDR3 is 16 amino acids. With 8 bases removed from V and 3 bases from J, the gap between germline ends came to 21 bases. The CDR3 region is CASGAGVVMRTDTQYF. CDR3 nucleotides: TGTGCCAGCGGCGCAGGAGTCGTTATGCGGACAGATACGCAGTATTTT.

This clonotype was seen ten or more times. The V call is TRBV13, the J call TRBJ2-7; 11 bases agree with TRBD2. V dropped 5 bases and J dropped 7; count of bases not matched to a gene: 13. The CDR3 contains 16 residues. Per the germline V gene, CDR1 is PRHDT and CDR2 is FYEKMQ (reference sequence). CDR3 DNA: TGTGCCAGCAGCCCCCGGACTAGCGGGCTCCGGGTAGAGCAGTACTTC. This gives the protein CASSPRTSGLRVEQYF.

The chain is built from TRBV20-1 and TRBJ2-7, with D perhaps TRBD1 (6 bases). The CDR3 totals 13 residues. Trimming removed 5 bases at V and 0 bases at J, with 11 bases between. CDR1 is DFQATT and CDR2 is SNEGSKA in the germline V gene (reference sequence). The CDR3 loop reads CSAWDTSSYEQYF. CDR3 nucleotides: TGCAGTGCTTGGGACACGAGCTCCTACGAGCAGTACTTC.

This chain joins TRBV20-1 and TRBJ1-1, with 9 bases aligning to TRBD1. The CDR3 covers 17 residues. The germline V gene has CDR1 DFQATT and CDR2 SNEGSKA (reference sequence). Trimming at V came to 0 bases and at J to 5 bases, leaving 13 bases not matched to a gene. This chain's CDR3 is CSARDKNRGLSGTEAFF. DNA of the CDR3: TGCAGTGCTAGAGACAAAAACAGGGGGCTCTCGGGGACTGAAGCTTTCTTT.

The sample holds many counts of this clonotype. This chain joins TRBV7-2 and TRBJ2-7, with D possibly matching TRBD2 (6 bases). CDR1 and CDR2 from the germline V gene are SGHTA and FQGNSA. The CDR3 has 13 amino acids. Trimming pared 3 bases from V and 6 bases from J, leaving 12 bases between. The CDR3 nucleotides are TGTGCCAGCAGCTTGGGGACTGCGGGCGAGCAGTACTTC. It is translated as CASSLGTAGEQYF. Filled out from reference TRBV7-2 and TRBJ2-7, the complete variable domain reads GAGVSQSPSNKVTEKGKDVELRCDPISGHTALYWYRQSLGQGLEFLIYFQGNSAPDKSGLPSDRFSAERTGGSVSTLTIQRTQQEDSAVYLCASSLGTAGEQYFGPGTRLTVT.